A selection of T cell receptor beta chains follows, all from one sample in a study of T cells in Graves' hyperthyroidism and ophthalmopathy. In TCRdb, the multiplex PCR reads were re-called with MiXCR into one record per CDR3 protein. This table has 650,000 to 700,000 distinct CDR3 sequences, 15% to 20% appearing once. Input material: blood. The source is a man over 45 with Graves' hyperthyroidism. The CDR3 runs from the conserved cysteine through the conserved F or W. A D gene is named only where the DNA matches it firmly. For some rows the clone size is stated as once, few or many, or as a class when expanded; others skip it.

D: NA
J: TRBJ1-2
size: many
V: TRBV20-1
DNA: TGCAGTGCCCGCGGGGTGGCGAACTATGGCTACACCTTC
CDR3: CSARGVANYGYTF

D: NA
J: TRBJ2-7
size: many
V: TRBV5-1
DNA: TGCGCCAGCAGCCTATACGTGGACAGTAACGAGCAGTACTTC
CDR3: CASSLYVDSNEQYF

D: TRBD2
J: TRBJ2-7
size: many
V: TRBV5-1
DNA: TGCGCCAGCAGCATCTCCGGGACTAGCGGCCTCGAGCAGTACTTC
CDR3: CASSISGTSGLEQYF

D: NA
J: TRBJ2-3
size: many
V: TRBV28
DNA: TGTGCCAGCAGCACCTTAGGGGGATCAGATACGCAGTATTTT
CDR3: CASSTLGGSDTQYF

D: NA
J: TRBJ1-2
size: NA
V: TRBV27
DNA: TGTGCCAGCAGTTCACGGACACTTTGGACCACTTCCCACGGATACTATGGCTACACCTTC
CDR3: CASSSRTLWTTSHGYYGYTF

D: TRBD1
J: TRBJ1-5
size: few
V: TRBV15
DNA: TGTGCCACCAGCGGGACAGGGGAAGTAGGTCAGCCCCAGCATTTT
CDR3: CATSGTGEVGQPQHF

D: NA
J: TRBJ2-6
size: NA
V: TRBV6-2/TRBV6-3
DNA: TGTGCCAGCAGCCACAGGGAAGCTGGGGCCAACGTCCTGACTTTC
CDR3: CASSHREAGANVLTF

D: NA
J: TRBJ2-2
size: NA
V: TRBV29-1
DNA: TGCAGCGTTGTTCGTCCCACCGGGGAGCTGTTTTTT
CDR3: CSVVRPTGELFF

D: NA
J: TRBJ1-2
size: NA
V: TRBV5-1
DNA: TGCGCCAGCAGCTTGGCGTACAGGGCTAACTATGGCTACACCTTC
CDR3: CASSLAYRANYGYTF

D: NA
J: TRBJ2-7
size: NA
V: TRBV14
DNA: TGTGCCAGCAGCCAAGATATTGGGGGGGCTCCCTACGAGCAGTACTTC
CDR3: CASSQDIGGAPYEQYF

D: NA
J: TRBJ2-2
size: NA
V: TRBV14
DNA: TGTGCCAGCAGCCAAGTTTTAACCGGGGAGCTGTTTTTT
CDR3: CASSQVLTGELFF

D: NA
J: TRBJ1-6
size: many
V: TRBV5-1
DNA: TGCGCCAGCAGCTCACAGGGTTATAATTCACCCCTCCACTTT
CDR3: CASSSQGYNSPLHF

D: NA
J: TRBJ1-1
size: few
V: TRBV6-2/TRBV6-3
DNA: TGTGCCACATCCCTGCAAGGGGTCACTGAAGCTTTCTTT
CDR3: CATSLQGVTEAFF

D: NA
J: TRBJ2-1
size: few
V: TRBV7-6
DNA: TGTGCCAGCAGCTCCAAGGACGCACTTGACAATGAGCAGTTCTTC
CDR3: CASSSKDALDNEQFF

D: NA
J: TRBJ2-1
size: many
V: TRBV12-3/TRBV12-4
DNA: TGTGCCAGCAGTTTAGGGCTAGAATTTGAGCAGTTCTTC
CDR3: CASSLGLEFEQFF

D: NA
J: TRBJ2-1
size: NA
V: TRBV7-2
DNA: TGTGCCAGCAGCTTAGCCCAGGGACTCAATGAGCAGTTCTTC
CDR3: CASSLAQGLNEQFF

D: NA
J: TRBJ1-2
size: many
V: TRBV2
DNA: TGTGCCAGCAGTGAACCCCGGGACGGAATTAACTATGGCTACACCTTC
CDR3: CASSEPRDGINYGYTF

D: NA
J: TRBJ1-5
size: many
V: TRBV20-1
DNA: TGCAGTGCTGGCCCTTATAGCAATCAGCCCCAGCATTTT
CDR3: CSAGPYSNQPQHF

D: TRBD1
J: TRBJ2-3
size: NA
V: TRBV6-6
DNA: TGTGCCAGCAGTTACACGGACAGGGTGAGCACAGATACGCAGTATTTT
CDR3: CASSYTDRVSTDTQYF

D: NA
J: TRBJ1-1
size: NA
V: TRBV10-3
DNA: TGTGCCATCAGTGCGGGGTCTCCCACTGAAGCTTTCTTT
CDR3: CAISAGSPTEAFF

D: NA
J: TRBJ1-1
size: many
V: TRBV15
DNA: TGTGCCACCAGCAATCAGGGGATTTTTACTGAAGCTTTCTTT
CDR3: CATSNQGIFTEAFF

D: NA
J: TRBJ1-2
size: few
V: TRBV7-9
DNA: TGTGCCAGCAGCCCCCACAGGAGCCCCTATGGCTACACCTTC
CDR3: CASSPHRSPYGYTF

D: NA
J: TRBJ2-5
size: many
V: TRBV20-1
DNA: TGCAGTGCTAGGGAGGGCCAAGGGGAGACCCAGTACTTC
CDR3: CSAREGQGETQYF

D: TRBD1
J: TRBJ2-7
size: many
V: TRBV10-3
DNA: TGTGCCATCAGGGAAACCGGACAGGGAATTGGAGAGCAGTACTTC
CDR3: CAIRETGQGIGEQYF

D: NA
J: TRBJ2-7
size: few
V: TRBV7-9
DNA: TGTGCCAGCAGCTCCCGACACTCCTACGAGCAGTACTTC
CDR3: CASSSRHSYEQYF

D: NA
J: TRBJ1-4
size: many
V: TRBV11-2
DNA: TGTGCCAGCAGATCTCCCAAGGCTCGGGGCGAAAAACTGTTTTTT
CDR3: CASRSPKARGEKLFF

D: TRBD1
J: TRBJ1-4
size: few
V: TRBV6-1
DNA: TGTGCCAGCAAATATACAGGGGGCACGGATGAAAAACTGTTTTTT
CDR3: CASKYTGGTDEKLFF

D: NA
J: TRBJ2-1
size: few
V: TRBV18
DNA: TGTGCCAGCTCACCACTAAGGCTTCCGGGTGAGCAGTTCTTC
CDR3: CASSPLRLPGEQFF

D: NA
J: TRBJ1-2
size: NA
V: TRBV28
DNA: TGTGCCAGCAGTTCACCCTTCGTTGAGGGGGGGCCAGCTAACTATGGCTACACCTTC
CDR3: CASSSPFVEGGPANYGYTF

D: TRBD1
J: TRBJ1-1
size: NA
V: TRBV6-1
DNA: TGTGCCAGCAGCCCAATCGACAGGGGCACTGAAGCTTTCTTT
CDR3: CASSPIDRGTEAFF

D: NA
J: TRBJ2-7
size: NA
V: TRBV7-8
DNA: TGTGCCAGCAGCTTAGGATCCAGGGAAGTGCGTGAGCAGTACTTC
CDR3: CASSLGSREVREQYF

D: NA
J: TRBJ1-1
size: NA
V: TRBV29-1
DNA: TGCAGCGCCCTAAGAGAGTACACTGAAGCTTTCTTT
CDR3: CSALREYTEAFF

D: NA
J: TRBJ2-7
size: many
V: TRBV11-2
DNA: TGTGCCAGCAGCTTAATCTCGGCCCCGGAGGATTACGAGCAGTACTTC
CDR3: CASSLISAPEDYEQYF

D: NA
J: TRBJ2-5
size: many
V: TRBV12-3/TRBV12-4
DNA: TGTGCCAGCAGTTTATTGGAGGGGGCGGCGGAGACCCAGTACTTC
CDR3: CASSLLEGAAETQYF

D: NA
J: TRBJ2-7
size: many
V: TRBV28
DNA: TGTGCCAGCAGGGAAACCTACGAGCAGTACTTC
CDR3: CASRETYEQYF

D: NA
J: TRBJ1-2
size: NA
V: TRBV13
DNA: TGTGCCAGCAGCTTAGCTTCGAGCTCTAACTATGGCTACACCTTC
CDR3: CASSLASSSNYGYTF

D: TRBD2
J: TRBJ2-3
size: NA
V: TRBV15
DNA: TGTGCCACCAGCAGAGGGACTAGCGGAAACACAGATACGCAGTATTTT
CDR3: CATSRGTSGNTDTQYF

D: TRBD1
J: TRBJ1-5
size: NA
V: TRBV28
DNA: TGTGCCAGCAGTACCGGGACAGGGGGCTTGTGGGGTAGCAATCAGCCCCAGCATTTT
CDR3: CASSTGTGGLWGSNQPQHF

D: NA
J: TRBJ2-7
size: few
V: TRBV19
DNA: TGTGCCAGTTCGGACAGCCAACTTTACGAGCAGTACTTC
CDR3: CASSDSQLYEQYF

D: TRBD1
J: TRBJ2-2
size: NA
V: TRBV12-3/TRBV12-4
DNA: TGTGCCAGCAGTCCCGGGACAGGGGGTTTGACCGGGGAGCTGTTTTTT
CDR3: CASSPGTGGLTGELFF

D: NA
J: TRBJ2-2
size: many
V: TRBV24-1
DNA: TGTGCCACCAGTGATTTAGAAAGGGGAGGCGGGGAGCTGTTTTTT
CDR3: CATSDLERGGGELFF

D: NA
J: TRBJ2-3
size: few
V: TRBV6-2/TRBV6-3
DNA: TGTGCCAGCAGTCTTGCAGACCTATCCACAGATACGCAGTATTTT
CDR3: CASSLADLSTDTQYF

D: TRBD1
J: TRBJ1-5
size: many
V: TRBV12-3/TRBV12-4
DNA: TGTGCCAGCAGGAGCAGGGGGCGCGGCAATCAGCCCCAGCATTTT
CDR3: CASRSRGRGNQPQHF

D: NA
J: TRBJ2-7
size: few
V: TRBV10-2
DNA: TGCGCCAGCAGTGAGTCAGGATACTCCTACGAGCAGTACTTC
CDR3: CASSESGYSYEQYF

D: NA
J: TRBJ2-7
size: few
V: TRBV29-1
DNA: TGCAGCGGCCAGAGGACAGACTCCTACGAGCAGTACTTC
CDR3: CSGQRTDSYEQYF

D: TRBD2
J: TRBJ2-7
size: many
V: TRBV6-2/TRBV6-3
DNA: TGTGCCAGCAGTTACCTCCGAGGTGCGGGAGGGAACTACGAGCAGTACTTC
CDR3: CASSYLRGAGGNYEQYF

D: NA
J: TRBJ2-3
size: many
V: TRBV20-1
DNA: TGCAGTGCTAGAAACCGGATTGGCACAGATACGCAGTATTTT
CDR3: CSARNRIGTDTQYF

D: TRBD1
J: TRBJ1-4
size: few
V: TRBV27
DNA: TGTGCCAGCGGTTCCACAGGGGCAGGGGAAAAACTGTTTTTT
CDR3: CASGSTGAGEKLFF

D: NA
J: TRBJ2-2
size: NA
V: TRBV6-9
DNA: TGTGCCAGCAGTTATATGGGGGGCTCGAACACCGGGGAGCTGTTTTTT
CDR3: CASSYMGGSNTGELFF

D: NA
J: TRBJ2-1
size: many
V: TRBV7-8
DNA: TGTGCCAGCAGCTTTATGGACGGGAGTGTGGATGAGCAGTTCTTC
CDR3: CASSFMDGSVDEQFF

D: NA
J: TRBJ2-3
size: few
V: TRBV15
DNA: TGTGCCACCAGCAGAGATTTAATGTGGGATACGCAGTATTTT
CDR3: CATSRDLMWDTQYF

D: NA
J: TRBJ2-5
size: NA
V: TRBV4-3
DNA: TGCGCCAGCAGCCTTAGACCGAAGGGAGAGACCCAGTACTTC
CDR3: CASSLRPKGETQYF

D: NA
J: TRBJ2-3
size: NA
V: TRBV4-3
DNA: TGCGCCAGCAGTGCGACACCGAGCACAGATACGCAGTATTTT
CDR3: CASSATPSTDTQYF

D: TRBD2
J: TRBJ2-7
size: few
V: TRBV6-1
DNA: TGTGCCACTCACCGGCCCGGGGGGTCCTACGAGCAGTACTTC
CDR3: CATHRPGGSYEQYF

D: TRBD2
J: TRBJ2-2
size: few
V: TRBV20-1
DNA: TGCAGTGCTGTAAACAGCGGGAGCACCGGGGAGCTGTTTTTT
CDR3: CSAVNSGSTGELFF

D: NA
J: TRBJ2-7
size: NA
V: TRBV9
DNA: TGTGCCAGCAGCGTAGAAAGTAGACCAACCTACGAGCAGTACTTC
CDR3: CASSVESRPTYEQYF